This T cell receptor beta chain was sequenced in a study of blood T cell repertoires in COVID-19. As for the study in general: Acute-phase and convalescent COVID-19 samples originated in the United States, Italy and Spain. Sample material is recorded as cDNA or gDNA derived from T cells, B-cell-depleted T cells, or PBMCs.

Patients in Seattle were enrolled during active infection, then followed longitudinally. Original data processing: Using reference gene primer amplification, nucleated cell counts were estimated. The repertoire was sequenced with immunoSEQ multiplex PCR; TCRdb's copy has only in-frame clones and lacks some. The DNA was the basis for D and trimming; V, J and clone size are from that table. Among some 270,000 clones, over 75% were seen once, and the ten largest hold roughly 0.87%. The receptor was isolated from a human donor with COVID-19, enrolled during active disease. The donor label of this sample is uncertain. Sequencing was performed on peripheral blood.

Written as DNA, the CDR3 is TGTGCCAGCAGCCCAGGCCCAGAATCTGGAAACACCATATATTTT. The encoded protein is CASSPGPESGNTIYF. The chain has TRBV5-8 and TRBJ1-3; D remains unclear. V was trimmed by 4 bases and J by 1 base, leaving 12 bases between them. From germline, CDR1 is SGHTS and CDR2 YDEGEE. The CDR3 has 15 amino acids.